Listed below are T cell receptor beta chains from one sample, sequenced in a study of vaccination and CD4 T cells after COVID-19. Which antigens these TCRs recognize remains unknown. TCRdb re-analysed the PCR reads in MiXCR, keeping a single row per CDR3 protein. The table has 11,000 to 15,000 distinct CDR3 sequences, around 60% seen once. Sequencing was performed on CD4+ T cells from blood, cultured in vitro. These receptors originate from a human donor who had recovered from COVID-19. The CDR3 runs from the conserved cysteine through the conserved F or W. D genes are given only for firm matches. Size values are once, few and many counts, or a class for expanded clones, and some rows have none.

>.|16|TRBJ2-5|TRBD2|TRBV7-9
CASSLGREGLRETQYF
TGTGCCAGCAGCTTAGGACGGGAGGGCCTGAGGGAGACCCAGTACTTC
>.|14|TRBJ2-3|.|TRBV6-1
CASSEDRAADTQYF
TGTGCCAGCAGTGAAGACCGCGCGGCAGATACGCAGTATTTT
>.|14|TRBJ1-1|.|TRBV19
CASSIQGLGTEAFF
TGTGCCAGTAGTATTCAGGGGCTGGGCACTGAAGCTTTCTTT
>.|16|TRBJ2-3|.|TRBV2
CASSGGRDLFTDTQYF
TGTGCCAGCAGCGGGGGCCGGGACCTTTTCACAGATACGCAGTATTTT
>.|14|TRBJ1-2|.|TRBV11-2
CASSLELLGSGYTF
TGTGCCAGCAGCTTAGAGCTCCTGGGTTCTGGCTACACCTTC
>.|13|TRBJ2-7|.|TRBV28
CASSLANSHEQYF
TGTGCCAGCAGCCTTGCCAACAGCCACGAGCAGTACTTC
>.|15|TRBJ2-5|TRBD1|TRBV9
CASSERTGYQETQYF
TGTGCCAGCAGCGAAAGGACAGGGTACCAAGAGACCCAGTACTTC
>.|16|TRBJ2-3|TRBD2|TRBV19
CASSTRTSGATDTQYF
TGTGCCAGTAGTACCCGCACTAGCGGTGCCACAGATACGCAGTATTTT
>.|15|TRBJ2-2|TRBD2|TRBV6-4
CASSDSGGATGELFF
TGTGCCAGCAGTGACAGCGGGGGGGCCACCGGGGAGCTGTTTTTT
>.|14|TRBJ2-2|.|TRBV20-1
CSARESEGILRLFF
TGCAGTGCTAGAGAGAGCGAGGGAATCCTGAGGCTGTTTTTT
>.|14|TRBJ2-7|.|TRBV6-2/TRBV6-3
CASSRGGGSYEQYF
TGTGCCAGCAGCCGGGGTGGGGGTTCCTACGAGCAGTACTTC
>.|14|TRBJ1-2|TRBD1|TRBV20-1
CSARVTGTAYGYTF
TGCAGTGCTAGAGTGACCGGGACAGCCTATGGCTACACCTTC
>.|12|TRBJ1-4|.|TRBV23-1
CASSQSMGKLFF
TGCGCCAGCAGTCAATCGATGGGAAAACTGTTTTTT
>.|16|TRBJ1-6|TRBD1|TRBV27
CASRRPTGGGNSPLHF
TGTGCCAGCAGACGCCCTACAGGGGGCGGTAATTCACCCCTCCACTTT
>.|13|TRBJ2-5|.|TRBV10-3
CAISVGIQETQYF
TGTGCCATCAGTGTCGGGATCCAAGAGACCCAGTACTTC
>.|14|TRBJ1-1|.|TRBV28
CASSRTAENTEAFF
TGTGCCAGCAGCCGGACAGCGGAGAACACTGAAGCTTTCTTT
>.|13|TRBJ2-7|.|TRBV19
CASSMAGVDEQYF
TGTGCCAGTAGTATGGCAGGGGTGGACGAGCAGTACTTC
>.|16|TRBJ1-2|TRBD1|TRBV30
CAWMQGPGGVNYGYTF
TGTGCCTGGATGCAGGGGCCAGGGGGGGTTAACTATGGCTACACCTTC
>.|14|TRBJ2-2|TRBD2|TRBV6-2/TRBV6-3
CASASGANTGELFF
TGTGCCAGTGCTAGCGGTGCGAACACCGGGGAGCTGTTTTTT
>.|15|TRBJ2-7|.|TRBV6-1
CASINAGSSSYEQYF
TGTGCCAGCATTAACGCAGGTTCGAGCTCCTACGAGCAGTACTTC
>few|15|TRBJ1-1|TRBD1|TRBV12-3/TRBV12-4
CASSSQGTGNTEAFF
TGTGCCAGCAGTTCACAAGGGACAGGGAACACTGAAGCTTTCTTT
>.|14|TRBJ1-1|.|TRBV2
CASSGGRRINRAFF
TGTGCCAGCAGTGGGGGCAGGCGGATCAATCGGGCTTTCTTT
>.|15|TRBJ2-5|.|TRBV7-9
CASSLRLGYQETQYF
TGTGCCAGCAGCTTACGTCTGGGGTACCAAGAGACCCAGTACTTC
>.|14|TRBJ1-4|.|TRBV6-1
CASKSAGTNEKLFF
TGTGCCAGCAAATCGGCCGGCACCAATGAAAAACTGTTTTTT
>.|16|TRBJ2-1|TRBD2|TRBV20-1
CSARGSSGRAYNEQFF
TGCAGTGCTAGAGGGTCTAGCGGGAGGGCCTACAATGAGCAGTTCTTC
>once|11|TRBJ1-2|.|TRBV28
CASAFGYGYTF
TGTGCCAGCGCATTTGGGTATGGCTACACCTTC
>.|13|TRBJ1-5|TRBD1|TRBV20-1
CSVSTGDHQPQHF
TGCAGTGTTTCCACAGGGGACCATCAGCCCCAGCATTTT